The rows below give T cell receptor beta chains drawn from one sample of a study of cytomegalovirus exposure and HLA in healthy donors. Only in-frame clones appear in the TCRdb table, and some are missing; sequencing was by immunoSEQ multiplex PCR. The profile shows about 95,000 clones, over 70% of them singletons. The sequencing input was PBMCs. Source of these receptors: a woman between 35 and 50 years old in good health and CMV-seronegative. Each CDR3 is given with its conserved first and last residue. Each record gives: J gene, clone size, V gene, D gene, CDR3 protein, CDR3 DNA. D genes are given only for firm matches. The size of a clone is reported for some rows only, either as once, few or many, or as a class for expanded clones.

j_call: TRBJ1-2
clone_size: .
v_call: TRBV7-3
d_call: .
cdr3_aa: CASSPAAGGNYGYTF
cdr3_nt: TGTGCCAGCAGTCCCGCCGCGGGCGGTAACTATGGCTACACCTTC

j_call: TRBJ2-6
clone_size: .
v_call: TRBV5-6
d_call: .
cdr3_aa: CASSLRLSGANVLTF
cdr3_nt: TGTGCCAGCAGCCTTCGTCTCTCTGGGGCCAACGTCCTGACTTTC

j_call: TRBJ2-1
clone_size: .
v_call: TRBV5-1
d_call: TRBD2
cdr3_aa: CASSLGGLGAGNNEQFF
cdr3_nt: TGCGCCAGCAGCTTGGGGGGACTAGGAGCCGGGAACAACGAGCAGTTCTTC

j_call: TRBJ1-5
clone_size: .
v_call: TRBV7-9
d_call: .
cdr3_aa: CASSSLNQPQHF
cdr3_nt: TGTGCCAGCAGCTCTCTCAATCAGCCCCAGCATTTT

j_call: TRBJ1-2
clone_size: .
v_call: TRBV2
d_call: .
cdr3_aa: CASKEGGYTF
cdr3_nt: TGTGCCAGCAAGGAGGGGGGCTACACCTTC

j_call: TRBJ2-7
clone_size: once
v_call: TRBV9
d_call: .
cdr3_aa: CASSFQDIPSYEQYF
cdr3_nt: TGTGCCAGCAGCTTCCAAGACATTCCCTCCTACGAGCAGTACTTC

j_call: TRBJ2-7
clone_size: .
v_call: TRBV11-2
d_call: TRBD1
cdr3_aa: CASSLGQGAYEQYF
cdr3_nt: TGTGCCAGCAGCTTAGGACAGGGGGCCTACGAGCAGTACTTC

j_call: TRBJ1-1
clone_size: .
v_call: TRBV18
d_call: .
cdr3_aa: CASSPTGDEAFF
cdr3_nt: TGTGCCAGCTCACCCACGGGGGATGAAGCTTTCTTT

j_call: TRBJ1-1
clone_size: .
v_call: TRBV5-1
d_call: .
cdr3_aa: CASSLGGVEAFF
cdr3_nt: TGCGCCAGCAGCTTGGGAGGTGTTGAAGCTTTCTTT

j_call: TRBJ1-2
clone_size: .
v_call: TRBV29-1
d_call: .
cdr3_aa: CSVEDRVEDGYTF
cdr3_nt: TGCAGCGTTGAAGACAGGGTTGAAGATGGCTACACCTTC

j_call: TRBJ1-1
clone_size: .
v_call: TRBV5-1
d_call: .
cdr3_aa: CASSLSVLSGTEAFF
cdr3_nt: TGCGCCAGCAGCCTGAGTGTCCTTTCCGGCACTGAAGCTTTCTTT

j_call: TRBJ2-7
clone_size: .
v_call: TRBV6-6
d_call: TRBD1
cdr3_aa: CASSSSIMRQGYEQYF
cdr3_nt: TGTGCCAGCAGTTCCTCAATTATGAGACAGGGGTACGAGCAGTACTTC

j_call: TRBJ1-2
clone_size: once
v_call: TRBV29-1
d_call: .
cdr3_aa: CSATPGLYGYTF
cdr3_nt: TGCAGCGCTACGCCTGGACTATATGGCTACACCTTC

j_call: TRBJ2-4
clone_size: .
v_call: TRBV2
d_call: TRBD2
cdr3_aa: CASSVLAGGPNIQYF
cdr3_nt: TGTGCCAGCAGTGTTCTAGCGGGGGGGCCGAACATTCAGTACTTC

j_call: TRBJ2-7
clone_size: .
v_call: TRBV21-1
d_call: .
cdr3_aa: CASMKRSPLKGGSEQYF
cdr3_nt: TGTGCCAGCATGAAGAGGTCCCCACTGAAGGGAGGGAGCGAGCAGTACTTC

j_call: TRBJ1-5
clone_size: .
v_call: TRBV6-5
d_call: .
cdr3_aa: CASQPGSNSNQPQHF
cdr3_nt: TGTGCCAGCCAACCGGGGTCCAATAGCAATCAGCCCCAGCATTTT

j_call: TRBJ2-7
clone_size: .
v_call: TRBV11-2
d_call: .
cdr3_aa: CASSSSWANEQYF
cdr3_nt: TGTGCCAGCAGCTCCTCTTGGGCGAACGAGCAGTACTTC

j_call: TRBJ2-2
clone_size: .
v_call: TRBV4-1
d_call: .
cdr3_aa: CASSQEVEAVELFF
cdr3_nt: TGCGCCAGCAGCCAAGAGGTGGAGGCGGTGGAGCTGTTTTTT

j_call: TRBJ2-7
clone_size: .
v_call: TRBV5-1
d_call: .
cdr3_aa: CASSFAAGSYEQYF
cdr3_nt: TGCGCCAGCAGCTTCGCGGCGGGGAGCTACGAGCAGTACTTC

j_call: TRBJ2-5
clone_size: .
v_call: TRBV6-6
d_call: TRBD2
cdr3_aa: CASSYSPSGPQETQYF
cdr3_nt: TGTGCCAGCAGTTACTCCCCTAGCGGGCCACAAGAGACCCAGTACTTC

j_call: TRBJ2-3
clone_size: .
v_call: TRBV10-1
d_call: .
cdr3_aa: CASSESGGGASTDTQYF
cdr3_nt: TGCGCCAGCAGTGAGTCCGGCGGGGGCGCGAGCACAGATACGCAGTATTTT

j_call: TRBJ1-6
clone_size: .
v_call: TRBV11-2
d_call: .
cdr3_aa: CASSHPPTGTYNSPLHF
cdr3_nt: TGTGCCAGCAGCCATCCCCCGACAGGCACCTATAATTCACCCCTCCACTTT

j_call: TRBJ2-2
clone_size: .
v_call: TRBV4-1
d_call: .
cdr3_aa: CASSQRGTGELFF
cdr3_nt: TGCGCCAGCAGCCAAAGGGGTACCGGGGAGCTGTTTTTT